One sample yielded the 4 T cell receptor beta chains listed below, sequenced in a study of Graves' ophthalmopathy and Graves' hyperthyroidism. CDR3 regions of TCR beta were amplified from RNA transcripts. An opening RT-PCR round employed HTBI primers and preceded a second-round multiplex PCR. TCRdb used MiXCR to reprocess the multiplex PCR reads, holding one entry per CDR3 protein. The sample shows approximately 210,000 distinct CDR3 sequences, 20% to 25% of them seen only once. The sample consisted of peripheral blood. The receptors here all came from a woman in her fifties or sixties with Graves' ophthalmopathy.

This clonotype has at least ten counts. The chain combines TRBV20-1 with TRBJ2-2; 8 bases align to TRBD1. Unmatched junction bases numbered 4, after V lost 0 bases and J lost 4 bases. Germline V CDR1 and CDR2: DFQATT, SNEGSKA (reference sequence). The CDR3 extends over 15 amino acids. DNA for the CDR3: TGCAGTGCTAGAGATGGACAGGGAAGCACCGGGGAGCTGTTTTTT. It codes for CSARDGQGSTGELFF.

This clonotype occurred many times. This chain uses TRBV2 with TRBJ1-1, with D unclear. In germline, CDR1 is SNHLY, CDR2 FYNNEI. This CDR3 spans 13 amino acids. Trimming left V 3 bases short and J 10 bases short, with 15 bases between. As DNA, the CDR3 is TGTGCCAGCAGTGATGCGGAGGAGGAGGGAGCTTTCTTT. Translated, it gives CASSDAEEEGAFF.

This clonotype was observed many times. The chain combines TRBV28 with TRBJ1-1; TRBD1 matches at 7 bases. The CDR3 spans 12 residues. The V gene end was trimmed by 5 bases and the J gene end by 12 bases; junction bases not matched to a gene: 9. Germline loops: CDR1 MDHEN, CDR2 SYDVKM. The CDR3 sequence: CASSLRPGQSFF. CDR3 in DNA: TGTGCCAGCAGTCTCCGTCCGGGACAGTCTTTCTTT.

This clonotype was observed at least ten times. The chain is built from TRBV28 and TRBJ1-3; D ambiguous. The CDR3 runs to 15 residues. Germline V gene sequence: CDR1 MDHEN, CDR2 SYDVKM. V was clipped by 1 base and J by 2 bases, with 9 bases between them. CDR3 DNA: TGTGCCAGCAGTTTATTAGGGCCGCCTGGAAACACCATATATTTT. Translation: CASSLLGPPGNTIYF.